This entry lists 31 T cell receptor beta chains sequenced from one sample in a study of control samples from healthy donors and cancer patients. The protocol was immunoSEQ multiplex PCR, while the TCRdb copy is restricted to in-frame clones and leaves out a portion. The table shows around 200,000 clones, with 91% occurring only once. Source material: blood. The receptors were gathered from a woman aged 25 to 45 in good health.

The V gene is TRBV24-1, the J gene TRBJ2-2, with 10 positions matching TRBD1. Looked up from germline, CDR1 is KGHDR and CDR2 is SFDVKD. The ends lost 7 bases at V and 1 base at J; junction bases unmatched: 2. The CDR3 sequence is 15 residues long. CDR3 region: CATRGTGENTGELFF. The CDR3 coding sequence is TGTGCCACCAGAGGGACAGGGGAGAACACCGGGGAGCTGTTTTTT.

This rearrangement joins TRBV19 to TRBJ2-4; D perhaps matches TRBD2 (6 bases). Germline V CDR1 and CDR2: LNHDA, SQIVND (reference sequence). V lost 5 bases, J lost 0 bases, and 11 bases lay in between. The CDR3 runs 15 residues. DNA for the CDR3: TGTGCCAGTAGTGTGGGACTTCTAGCCAAAAACATTCAGTACTTC. It is translated as CASSVGLLAKNIQYF.

This sequence joins TRBV7-9 and TRBJ1-4; 8 nucleotides match TRBD1. The CDR3 totals 14 residues. Germline V gene sequence: CDR1 SEHNR, CDR2 FQNEAQ (reference sequence). The trim removed 3 bases at V and 7 bases at J, leaving 4 bases unmatched. The CDR3 spells CASSFSDRGEKLFF. CDR3 bases: TGTGCCAGCAGCTTCTCCGACAGGGGTGAAAAACTGTTTTTT.

This chain joins TRBV5-6 and TRBJ2-7, with a possible D match to TRBD1 (5 bases). CDR3 length: 13 residues. Germline CDR1 is SGHDT and CDR2 is YYEEEE. Deletions cut 5 bases from V and 4 bases from J, with 13 bases between. CDR3 sequence: CASSGQGPYEQYF. The CDR3 nucleotides are TGTGCCAGCAGTGGTCAGGGTCCTTACGAGCAGTACTTC.

This sequence joins TRBV5-1 and TRBJ2-3; D possibly corresponds to TRBD1 (6 bases). Trimming left V 0 bases short and J 1 base short, with 12 bases between. This CDR3 has 16 amino acids. The V gene's germline CDR1 is SGHRS and CDR2 YFSETQ. The CDR3 protein is CASSLGHRTGTDTQYF. DNA of the CDR3: TGCGCCAGCAGCTTGGGACACAGGACAGGCACAGATACGCAGTATTTT.

This chain links TRBV7-2 with TRBJ1-1, with 7 bases fitting TRBD1. The CDR3 loop spans 12 amino acids. CDR1 and CDR2 from the germline V gene are SGHTA and FQGNSA. V trimming: 5 bases; J trimming: 6 bases; junction bases outside the gene matches: 3. In DNA, the CDR3 is TGTGCCAGCAGCGACAGGGTCGCTGAAGCTTTCTTT. It specifies CASSDRVAEAFF.

This clone has only one observation. The chain combines TRBV27 with TRBJ1-4, with no clear D. The CDR3 length is 15 residues. CDR1 and CDR2 from the germline V gene are MNHEY and SMNVEV (reference sequence). Trimming pared 6 bases from V and 0 bases from J, leaving 11 bases between. The CDR3 DNA is TGTGCCAGCAGGTCGGGTTTTGCAACTAATGAAAAACTGTTTTTT. As protein: CASRSGFATNEKLFF.

The V call is TRBV19, the J call TRBJ2-7, with 10 nucleotides matching TRBD1. The CDR3 consists of 13 residues. V lost 5 bases and J lost 5; bases outside the gene matches: 3. Germline V gene lookup returns CDR1 LNHDA and CDR2 SQIVND (reference sequence). The CDR3 loop reads CASSRQGAHEQYF. In DNA form, the CDR3 reads TGTGCCAGTAGTCGACAGGGGGCCCACGAGCAGTACTTC.

The J gene is TRBJ1-5, the V gene TRBV30; D call uncertain. Trimming shortened V by 3 bases and J by 4 bases, and 10 bases separated the two germline ends. CDR1 is GTSNPN, CDR2 SVGIG, per germline (reference sequence). The CDR3 has 13 amino acids. DNA for the CDR3: TGTGCCTGGAGCGCCGGGCCAAATCAGCCCCAGCATTTT. Translated, it gives CAWSAGPNQPQHF.

The rearrangement links TRBV6-4 to TRBJ1-4; TRBD1 agrees at 8 bases. From germline, CDR1 is MRHNA and CDR2 SNTAGT. The CDR3 contains 14 residues. The J segment lost 5 bases and the V segment lost 2 bases, leaving 1 base of the junction unmatched. CDR3 loop: CASSDGTGNEKLFF. DNA for the CDR3: TGTGCCAGCAGTGACGGGACAGGAAATGAAAAACTGTTTTTT.

The J gene is TRBJ1-6, the V gene TRBV2, with D hard to call. Germline CDR1 reads SNHLY; CDR2 reads FYNNEI. The CDR3 has 17 amino acids. Trimming removed 3 bases from V and 0 bases from J, with 12 bases in between. CDR3 amino acids: CASSDPTSSSYNSPLHF. The CDR3 coding sequence is TGTGCCAGCAGTGACCCGACATCCTCCTCCTATAATTCACCCCTCCACTTT.

This sequence joins TRBV6-2 or TRBV6-3 and TRBJ2-6, with 7 bases aligning to TRBD1. V lost 3 bases and J lost 0; bases outside the gene matches: 5. The CDR3 runs to 17 residues. The germline gives CDR1 MNHEY, CDR2 SVGEGT. The CDR3 loop reads CASSYPGQSSGANVLTF. The CDR3 DNA sequence: TGTGCCAGCAGTTATCCGGGACAGAGCTCTGGGGCCAACGTCCTGACTTTC.

The chain is built from TRBV7-9 and TRBJ2-5; 7 bases agree with TRBD1. The V segment lost 4 bases and the J segment 4 bases; nucleotides outside the gene matches: 3. CDR1 and CDR2 (germline): SEHNR, FQNEAQ (reference sequence). The CDR3 length is 13 residues. CDR3 in amino acids: CASSWGQSETQYF. CDR3 coding DNA: TGTGCCAGCAGCTGGGGACAGTCAGAGACCCAGTACTTC.

Regarding this clone: This CDR3 is also generated by other DNA sequences in the sample. The rearrangement links TRBV19 to TRBJ2-2; the D is unclear. This CDR3 comprises 12 residues. Per the germline V gene, CDR1 is LNHDA and CDR2 is SQIVND (reference sequence). V lost 3 bases, J lost 3 bases, and 2 bases lay in between. In nucleotides, the CDR3 is TGTGCCAGTAGTATTTACACCGGGGAGCTGTTTTTT. It codes for CASSIYTGELFF.

The chain joins TRBV11-2 to TRBJ1-1, with D possibly TRBD1 on 5 matching bases. V was shortened by 6 bases and J by 0 bases, with 17 bases between the two germline ends. Germline loops: CDR1 SGHAT, CDR2 FQNNGV. The CDR3 consists of 16 residues. The chain's CDR3 is CASSDQGSGLNTEAFF. The CDR3 DNA follows: TGTGCCAGCAGTGACCAGGGAAGTGGGTTGAACACTGAAGCTTTCTTT.

The count of this clone is one. The chain carries TRBV10-3 and TRBJ2-7; TRBD2 matches at 11 bases. This CDR3 has 15 amino acids. After removal of 0 bases from V and 7 bases from J, the junction contained 5 bases not matched to a gene. Looked up from germline, CDR1 is ENHRY and CDR2 is SYGVKD. CDR3 nucleotide sequence: TGTGCCATCAGTGAGTCGCTAGCGGGAGGAGGGGAGCAGTACTTC. It translates to CAISESLAGGGEQYF.

V is TRBV25-1 and J is TRBJ2-5; D may be TRBD2 (6 bases). The germline V gene encodes CDR1 MGHDK and CDR2 SYGVNS. The CDR3 loop spans 16 amino acids. The germline V and J ends were trimmed by 2 bases and 3 bases, with 16 bases remaining between them. The CDR3 loop is CASSEGGGEVEETQYF. Written as DNA, the CDR3 is TGTGCCAGCAGTGAAGGTGGAGGGGAGGTGGAAGAGACCCAGTACTTC.

The genes are TRBV5-6 and TRBJ1-4; no definite D call. V lost 0 bases to trimming and J lost 7 bases, with 10 bases between them. Per the germline V gene, CDR1 is SGHDT and CDR2 is YYEEEE. The CDR3 spans 14 residues. In DNA form, the CDR3 reads TGTGCCAGCAGCTTGGCCGGGTCCGGTGAAAAACTGTTTTTT. This gives the protein CASSLAGSGEKLFF.

The count of this clone is one. The chain is built from TRBV28 and TRBJ1-6, with D unclear. Per the germline V gene, CDR1 is MDHEN and CDR2 is SYDVKM. Trimming stripped 2 bases from V and 5 bases from J, with 10 bases between. The CDR3 is made up of 15 amino acids. DNA for the CDR3: TGTGCCAGCAGTTTACGGAGGTGGGATAATTCACCCCTCCACTTT. It encodes CASSLRRWDNSPLHF.

The chain combines TRBV30 with TRBJ2-4; D not resolved. Germline-derived CDR1 and CDR2 are GTSNPN and SVGIG (reference sequence). Between the trimmed V and J ends, which lost 1 base and 0 bases, there was a span of 4 bases. CDR3 size: 13 residues. CDR3 amino acids: CAWSDLAKNIQYF. For the CDR3, the DNA is TGTGCCTGGAGTGACCTAGCCAAAAACATTCAGTACTTC.

This chain links TRBV3-1 (or the pseudogene TRBV3-2) with TRBJ2-3; D might be TRBD1 (5 bases). The V and J ends lost 3 bases and 1 base respectively, with 11 bases between them. The CDR3 spans 15 residues. Germline V gene lookup returns CDR1 LGHDT and CDR2 YNNKEL (reference sequence). For the CDR3, the DNA is TGTGCCAGCAGCCAGGGCGGCAGGGGCACAGATACGCAGTATTTT. This codes for CASSQGGRGTDTQYF.

This clone was observed a single time. The chain links TRBV6-2 or TRBV6-3 to TRBJ2-5; TRBD1 might be the D (6 bases). The CDR3 runs to 14 residues. Germline CDR1 reads MNHEY; CDR2 reads SVGEGT. V was trimmed by 0 bases and J by 4 bases, leaving 9 bases between them. The CDR3 region has the DNA TGTGCCAGCAGTTACTCGACAGGCCCAGAGACCCAGTACTTC. It codes for CASSYSTGPETQYF.

The chain uses TRBV11-2 and TRBJ1-1; D not certain. CDR1 is SGHAT, CDR2 FQNNGV, per germline. The CDR3 covers 15 residues. Trimming removed 0 bases from V and 1 base from J, with 9 bases in between. The DNA for the CDR3 is TGTGCCAGCAGCTTAGATCCGGTACCGAACACTGAAGCTTTCTTT. This encodes CASSLDPVPNTEAFF.

This chain uses TRBV6-5 with TRBJ2-2; 9 bases match TRBD1. J lost 0 bases, V lost 6 bases, and 2 bases had no gene match. CDR1 and CDR2 from the germline V gene are MNHEY and SVGAGI. This CDR3 has 15 residues. The CDR3 coding sequence is TGTGCCAGCAGACAGGGGGCCGCGAACACCGGGGAGCTGTTTTTT. This gives the protein CASRQGAANTGELFF.

The gene calls are TRBV19 and TRBJ2-5; 7 nucleotides align to TRBD1. CDR1 is LNHDA, CDR2 SQIVND, per germline (reference sequence). V shed 4 bases and J 5 bases; nucleotides not matched to a gene: 4. The CDR3 sequence is 13 residues long. As DNA, the CDR3 is TGTGCCAGTAGTACGACAGGGCGGGAGACCCAGTACTTC. It specifies CASSTTGRETQYF.

The chain has TRBV5-1 and TRBJ1-1; D uncertain. The CDR3 spans 13 residues. Germline values: CDR1 SGHRS, CDR2 YFSETQ. Trimming stripped 0 bases from V and 4 bases from J, with 7 bases between. CDR3 sequence (DNA): TGCGCCAGCAGCTTGGGAGGGAGCACTGAAGCTTTCTTT. Translation: CASSLGGSTEAFF.

This chain joins TRBV9 and TRBJ2-6; TRBD1 matches at 9 bases. CDR1 SGDLS and CDR2 YYNGEE come from the germline V gene. The CDR3 is 19 amino acids. Trimming at V came to 1 base and at J to 1 base, leaving 9 bases not matched to a gene. CDR3 nucleotide sequence: TGTGCCAGCAGCGTACACCCCGGGACAGGGCGGTCTGGGGCCAACGTCCTGACTTTC. Amino acid sequence: CASSVHPGTGRSGANVLTF.

CDR3 amino acids: CASSYKGDYGYTF. In DNA, the CDR3 is TGTGCCAGCAGTTACAAGGGCGACTATGGCTACACCTTC. The V gene is TRBV6-6, the J gene TRBJ1-2; no firm D call. The CDR3 is made up of 13 amino acids. CDR1 MNHNY and CDR2 SVGAGI come from the germline V gene (reference sequence). Between the trimmed V and J ends, which lost 2 bases and 3 bases, there was a span of 7 bases.

The V gene is TRBV18, the J gene TRBJ2-5, with 7 bases fitting TRBD2. There are 13 residues in the CDR3. Looked up from germline, CDR1 is KGHSH and CDR2 is LQKENI. V lost 6 bases, J lost 5 bases, and 6 bases stayed unmatched. The CDR3 loop reads CASSLRLAETQYF. In DNA form, the CDR3 reads TGTGCCAGCTCTCTAAGACTAGCTGAGACCCAGTACTTC. Using reference TRBV18 and TRBJ2-5 for the parts outside the CDR3, the full variable domain is NAGVMQNPRHLVRRRGQEARLRCSPMKGHSHVYWYRQLPEEGLKFMVYLQKENIIDESGMPKERFSAEFPKEGPSILRIQQVVRGDSAAYFCASSLRLAETQYFGPGTRLLVL.

The chain employs TRBV27 and TRBJ2-3; 7 bases agree with TRBD2. Trimming at V came to 1 base and at J to 0 bases, leaving 4 bases not matched to a gene. The CDR3 has 16 residues. Germline CDR1 reads MNHEY; CDR2 reads SMNVEV (reference sequence). The CDR3 coding sequence is TGTGCCAGCAGTTTATTCCTAGCGGAAAGCACAGATACGCAGTATTTT. This sequence encodes CASSLFLAESTDTQYF.

The chain links TRBV27 to TRBJ2-3; D possibly corresponds to TRBD1 (6 bases). Trimming cost V 5 bases and J 6 bases, with 12 bases left between them. The CDR3 is made up of 13 amino acids. The germline V gene encodes CDR1 MNHEY and CDR2 SMNVEV (reference sequence). CDR3 nucleotides: TGTGCCAGCAGTACAGGGCGCCCCGATACGCAGTATTTT. Encoded protein: CASSTGRPDTQYF.